Here is one T cell receptor beta chain with its context. The antigen is undetermined. This sample is drawn from a study of cytomegalovirus exposure and HLA in healthy donors. Study-wide context: The use of the same platform for the roughly 120 validation repertoires and the 550 to 850 first-cohort repertoires was reported by a later analysis.

The V gene end was trimmed by 10 bases and the J gene end by 7 bases; junction bases not matched to a gene: 17. The germline gives CDR1 MDHEN, CDR2 SYDVKM. This CDR3 contains 16 residues. Overall study results and limits: 150 or so TCR beta chains were listed as cytomegalovirus-associated.

Some clones are missing from TCRdb's copy, which holds only in-frame ones; the method was immunoSEQ multiplex PCR. There are some 120,000 clones in the sample; 89% occur only once, and approximately 1.1% lies in the top ten. The chain combines TRBV28 with TRBJ2-1; 9 positions agree with TRBD1. Sequencing used PBMCs. This TCR derives from a woman aged 18-35 years in good health and CMV-seronegative. CDR3 in DNA: TGTGCCACCGTAGGACAGGGGATTGGGGATACGAATGAGCAGTTCTTC. Translated: CATVGQGIGDTNEQFF. The full variable domain, its missing parts supplied by reference TRBV28 and TRBJ2-1, is DVKVTQSSRYLVKRTGEKVFLECVQDMDHENMFWYRQDPGLGLRLIYFSYDVKMKEKGDIPEGYSVSREKKERFSLILESASTNQTSMYLCATVGQGIGDTNEQFFGPGTRLTVL.